A single sample is the source of the 5 T cell receptor beta chains below, sequenced in a study of STAT5B mutations in CD4+ large granular lymphocyte leukemia. Sequencing used immunoSEQ multiplex PCR; TCRdb keeps in-frame clones, though not all of them. The sample has around 30,000 clones; over 80% are singletons. The sample consisted of CD4+ T cells from blood buffy coats. The receptor source for this set is a human donor in good health.

This chain connects TRBV19 to TRBJ1-1; maybe TRBD1 (6 bases). V dropped 5 bases and J dropped 4 bases, with 17 bases sitting between them. This CDR3 has 15 amino acids. Looked up from germline, CDR1 is LNHDA and CDR2 is SQIVND (reference sequence). The DNA for the CDR3 is TGTGCCAGTAGTCCGCCGAACAGGGTCAGCACTGAAGCTTTCTTT. Translation gives CASSPPNRVSTEAFF.

This clone occurred a few times. The chain is built from TRBV28 and TRBJ2-1, with D possibly TRBD1 on 5 matching bases. Germline loops: CDR1 MDHEN, CDR2 SYDVKM. Trimming shortened V by 7 bases and J by 9 bases, and 13 bases separated the two germline ends. The CDR3 length is 12 residues. CDR3 region: CASNRPGFEQFF. CDR3 coding DNA: TGTGCCAGCAACCGCCCAGGGTTTGAGCAGTTCTTC.

The V and J genes are TRBV10-3 and TRBJ2-3; D gene unclear. Trimming shortened V by 5 bases and J by 2 bases, and 11 bases separated the two germline ends. This CDR3 is 14 amino acids long. The germline CDR1 and CDR2 sequences are ENHRY and SYGVKD. The CDR3 DNA is TGTGCCATCAGTCGGAAACCAGCCACAGATACGCAGTATTTT. This translates into CAISRKPATDTQYF.

This sequence joins TRBV5-1 and TRBJ1-4, with D tentatively TRBD1 (6 bases). Per the germline V gene, CDR1 is SGHRS and CDR2 is YFSETQ. CDR3 size: 17 residues. The V and J ends lost 4 bases and 4 bases respectively, with 20 bases between them. The CDR3 nucleotides are TGCGCCAGCAGCCATCGAGCGACCGGGGGCATTAATGAAAAACTGTTTTTT. It yields the protein CASSHRATGGINEKLFF.

This clone was detected once. The chain joins TRBV2 to TRBJ2-1, with TRBD2 matching 11 bases. The germline CDR1 and CDR2 sequences are SNHLY and FYNNEI. The CDR3 length is 18 residues. Trimming removed 3 bases from V and 3 bases from J; junction bases left unmatched: 10. For the CDR3, the DNA is TGTGCCAGCAGTGATCGGGGACTAGCGGCCGGAGGCTACAATGAGCAGTTCTTC. Its protein product is CASSDRGLAAGGYNEQFF.